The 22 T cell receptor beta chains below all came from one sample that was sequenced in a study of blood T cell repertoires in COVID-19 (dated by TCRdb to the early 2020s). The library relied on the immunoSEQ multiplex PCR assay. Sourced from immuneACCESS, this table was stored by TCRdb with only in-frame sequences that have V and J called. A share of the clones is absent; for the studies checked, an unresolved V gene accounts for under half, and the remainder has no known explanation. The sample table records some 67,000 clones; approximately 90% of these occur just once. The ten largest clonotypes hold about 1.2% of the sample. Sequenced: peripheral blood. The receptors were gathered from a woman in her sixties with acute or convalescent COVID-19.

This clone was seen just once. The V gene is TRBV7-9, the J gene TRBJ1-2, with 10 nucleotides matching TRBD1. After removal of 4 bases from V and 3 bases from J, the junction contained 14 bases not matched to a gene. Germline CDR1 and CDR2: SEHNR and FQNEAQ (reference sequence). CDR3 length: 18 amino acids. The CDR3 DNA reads TGTGCCAGCAGCTCTCAGCCGGGACAGGGGAGTGGGGACTATGGCTACACCTTC. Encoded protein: CASSSQPGQGSGDYGYTF.

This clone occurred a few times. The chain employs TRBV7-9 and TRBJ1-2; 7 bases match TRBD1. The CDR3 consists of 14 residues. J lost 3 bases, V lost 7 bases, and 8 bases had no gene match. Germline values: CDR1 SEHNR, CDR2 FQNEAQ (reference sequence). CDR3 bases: TGTGCCAGCACCGAACGGACAGGATACTATGGCTACACCTTC. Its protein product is CASTERTGYYGYTF.

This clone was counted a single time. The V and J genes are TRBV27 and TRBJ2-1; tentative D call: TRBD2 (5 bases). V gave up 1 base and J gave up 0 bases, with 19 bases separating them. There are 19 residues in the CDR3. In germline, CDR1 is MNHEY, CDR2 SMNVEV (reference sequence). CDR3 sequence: CASSLYPPTLGGSYNEQFF. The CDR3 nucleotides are TGTGCCAGCAGTTTATATCCCCCCACACTAGGTGGCTCCTACAATGAGCAGTTCTTC.

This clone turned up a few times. The CDR3 spells CASRPGFGANYGYTF. The CDR3, as DNA: TGTGCCAGCAGGCCCGGTTTCGGTGCTAACTATGGCTACACCTTC. V gene TRBV6-5 combines with J gene TRBJ1-2; D remains unclear. CDR3 length: 15 amino acids. V lost 6 bases, J lost 0 bases, and 14 bases lay in between. CDR1 MNHEY and CDR2 SVGAGI come from the germline V gene.

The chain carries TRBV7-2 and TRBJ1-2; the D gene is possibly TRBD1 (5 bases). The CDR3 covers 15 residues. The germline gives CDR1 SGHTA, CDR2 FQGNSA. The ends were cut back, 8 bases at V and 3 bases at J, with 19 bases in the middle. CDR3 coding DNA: TGTGCCAGCGACTTCGGCAGGGAGGGGTACTATGGCTACACCTTC. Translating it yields CASDFGREGYYGYTF.

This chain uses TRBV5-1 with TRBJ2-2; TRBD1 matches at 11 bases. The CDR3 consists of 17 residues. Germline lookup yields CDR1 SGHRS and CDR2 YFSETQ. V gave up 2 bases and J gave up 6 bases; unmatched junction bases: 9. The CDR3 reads CASSLLPGTGGSGELFF. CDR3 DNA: TGCGCCAGCAGCTTACTACCCGGGACAGGGGGATCCGGGGAGCTGTTTTTT.

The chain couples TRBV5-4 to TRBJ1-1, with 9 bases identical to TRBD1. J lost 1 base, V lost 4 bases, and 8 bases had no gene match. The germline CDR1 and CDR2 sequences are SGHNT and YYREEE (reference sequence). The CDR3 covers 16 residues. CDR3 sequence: CASSRATGGPNTEAFF. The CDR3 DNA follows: TGTGCCAGCAGCCGAGCCACAGGGGGCCCGAACACTGAAGCTTTCTTT. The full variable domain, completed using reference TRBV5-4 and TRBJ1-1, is ETGVTQSPTHLIKTRGQQVTLRCSSQSGHNTVSWYQQALGQGPQFIFQYYREEENGRGNFPPRFSGLQFPNYSSELNVNALELDDSALYLCASSRATGGPNTEAFFGQGTRLTVV.

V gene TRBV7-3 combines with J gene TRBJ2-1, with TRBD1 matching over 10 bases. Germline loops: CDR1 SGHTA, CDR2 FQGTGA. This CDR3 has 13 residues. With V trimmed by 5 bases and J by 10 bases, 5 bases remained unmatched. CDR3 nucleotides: TGTGCCAGCAGCCGGGACAGGGGCATAGAGCAGTTCTTC. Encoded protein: CASSRDRGIEQFF.

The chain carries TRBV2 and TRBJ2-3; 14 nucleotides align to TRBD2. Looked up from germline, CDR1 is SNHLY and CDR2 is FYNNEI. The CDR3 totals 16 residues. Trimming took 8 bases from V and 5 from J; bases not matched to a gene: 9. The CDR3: CASYGTSGREGDTQYF. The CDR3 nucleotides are TGTGCCAGCTACGGGACTAGCGGGAGAGAGGGAGATACGCAGTATTTT.

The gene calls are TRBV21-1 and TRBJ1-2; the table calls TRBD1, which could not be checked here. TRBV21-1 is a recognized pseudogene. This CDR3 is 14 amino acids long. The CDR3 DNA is TGTGCCAGCATCCACAGGGGCCCGCCCTATGGCTACACCTTC. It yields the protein CASIHRGPPYGYTF.

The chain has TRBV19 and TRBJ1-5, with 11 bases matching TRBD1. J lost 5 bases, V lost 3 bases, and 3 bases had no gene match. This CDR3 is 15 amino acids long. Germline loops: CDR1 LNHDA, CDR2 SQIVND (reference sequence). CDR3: CASSMDRGPDQPQHF. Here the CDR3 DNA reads TGTGCCAGTAGTATGGACAGGGGGCCTGATCAGCCCCAGCATTTT.

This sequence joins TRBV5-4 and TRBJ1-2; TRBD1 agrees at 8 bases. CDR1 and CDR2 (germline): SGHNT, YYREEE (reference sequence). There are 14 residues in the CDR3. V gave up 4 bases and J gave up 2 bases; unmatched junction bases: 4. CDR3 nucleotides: TGTGCCAGCAGCCGGACAGGGAACAACTATGGCTACACCTTC. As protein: CASSRTGNNYGYTF.

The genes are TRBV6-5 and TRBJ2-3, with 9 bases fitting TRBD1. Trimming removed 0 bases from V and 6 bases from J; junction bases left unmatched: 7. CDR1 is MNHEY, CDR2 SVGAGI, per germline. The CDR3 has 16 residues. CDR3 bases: TGTGCCAGCAGTTACTCCCTAGGGACAGGGCGCGATACGCAGTATTTT. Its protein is CASSYSLGTGRDTQYF.

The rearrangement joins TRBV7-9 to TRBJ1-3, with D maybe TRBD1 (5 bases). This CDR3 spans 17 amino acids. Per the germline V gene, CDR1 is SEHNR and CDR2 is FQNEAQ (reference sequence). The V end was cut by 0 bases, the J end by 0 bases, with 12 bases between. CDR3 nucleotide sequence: TGTGCCAGCAGCTTAGCAGGGGCCGCGGCCTCTGGAAACACCATATATTTT. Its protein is CASSLAGAAASGNTIYF.

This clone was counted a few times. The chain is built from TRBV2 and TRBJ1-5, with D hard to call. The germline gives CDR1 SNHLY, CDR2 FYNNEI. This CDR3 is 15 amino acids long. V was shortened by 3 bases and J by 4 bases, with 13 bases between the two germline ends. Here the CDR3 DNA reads TGTGCCAGCAGTGAGCTAGGAGGGAGAAATCAGCCCCAGCATTTT. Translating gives CASSELGGRNQPQHF.

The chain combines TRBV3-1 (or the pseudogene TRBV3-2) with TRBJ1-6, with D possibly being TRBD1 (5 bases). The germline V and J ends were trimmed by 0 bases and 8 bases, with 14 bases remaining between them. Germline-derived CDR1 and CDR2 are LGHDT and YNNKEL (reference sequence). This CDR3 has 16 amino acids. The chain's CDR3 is CASSQELGRGYSPLHF. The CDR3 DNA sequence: TGTGCCAGCAGCCAAGAGTTAGGTAGGGGATATTCACCCCTCCACTTT.

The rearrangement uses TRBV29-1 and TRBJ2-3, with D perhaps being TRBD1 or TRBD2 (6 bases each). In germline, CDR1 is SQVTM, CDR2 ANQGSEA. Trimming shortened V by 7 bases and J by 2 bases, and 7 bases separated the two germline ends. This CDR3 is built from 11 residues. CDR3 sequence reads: CSAGATDTQYF. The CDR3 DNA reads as TGCAGCGCGGGGGCCACAGATACGCAGTATTTT.

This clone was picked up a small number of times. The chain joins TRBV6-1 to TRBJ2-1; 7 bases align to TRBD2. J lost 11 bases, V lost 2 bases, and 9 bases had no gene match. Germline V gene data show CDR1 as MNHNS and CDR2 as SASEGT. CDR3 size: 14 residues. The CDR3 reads CASSELAERGKQFF. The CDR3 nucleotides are TGTGCCAGCAGTGAACTAGCGGAGAGGGGTAAGCAGTTCTTC.

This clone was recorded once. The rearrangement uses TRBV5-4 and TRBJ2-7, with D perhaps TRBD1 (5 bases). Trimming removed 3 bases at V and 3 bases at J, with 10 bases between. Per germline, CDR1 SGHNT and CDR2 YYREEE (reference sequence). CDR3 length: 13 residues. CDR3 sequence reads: CASSWGPRYEQYV. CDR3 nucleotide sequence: TGTGCCAGCAGCTGGGGCCCTCGCTACGAGCAGTACGTC.

The CDR3 is CATRTSTNYGYTF. As DNA, the CDR3 is TGTGCCACCCGGACAAGTACGAACTATGGCTACACCTTC. V usage is TRBV10-3 and J usage is TRBJ1-2; a possible D gene is TRBD1 (5 bases). The CDR3 is 13 amino acids. Germline CDR1 is ENHRY and CDR2 is SYGVKD. The V and J ends lost 10 bases and 2 bases respectively, with 14 bases between them.

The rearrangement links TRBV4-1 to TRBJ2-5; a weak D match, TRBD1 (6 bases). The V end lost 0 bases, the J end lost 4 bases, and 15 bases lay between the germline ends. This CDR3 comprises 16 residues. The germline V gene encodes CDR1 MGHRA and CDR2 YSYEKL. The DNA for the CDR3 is TGCGCCAGCAGCCAAGATGGCGGCAGGGGAATAGAGACCCAGTACTTC. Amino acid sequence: CASSQDGGRGIETQYF.

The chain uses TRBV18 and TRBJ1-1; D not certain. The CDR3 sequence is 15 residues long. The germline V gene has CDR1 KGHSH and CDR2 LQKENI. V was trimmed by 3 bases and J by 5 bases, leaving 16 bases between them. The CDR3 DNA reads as TGTGCCAGCTCACCTCTCAGCACAGTAGAAACTGAAGCTTTCTTT. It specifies CASSPLSTVETEAFF. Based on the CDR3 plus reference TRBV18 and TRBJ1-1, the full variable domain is NAGVMQNPRHLVRRRGQEARLRCSPMKGHSHVYWYRQLPEEGLKFMVYLQKENIIDESGMPKERFSAEFPKEGPSILRIQQVVRGDSAAYFCASSPLSTVETEAFFGQGTRLTVV.